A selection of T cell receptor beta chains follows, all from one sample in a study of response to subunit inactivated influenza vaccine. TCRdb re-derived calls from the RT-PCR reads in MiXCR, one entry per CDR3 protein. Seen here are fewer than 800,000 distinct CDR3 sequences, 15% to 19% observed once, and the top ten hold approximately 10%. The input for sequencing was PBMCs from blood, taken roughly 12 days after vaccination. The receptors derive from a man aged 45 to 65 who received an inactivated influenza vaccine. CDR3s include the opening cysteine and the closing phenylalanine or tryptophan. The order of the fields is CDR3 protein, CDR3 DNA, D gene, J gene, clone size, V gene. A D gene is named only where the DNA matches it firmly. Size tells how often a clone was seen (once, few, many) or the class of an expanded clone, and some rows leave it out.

cdr3_aa: CASSKKPGLRLAKNIQYF
cdr3_nt: TGTGCCAGCAGCAAAAAGCCGGGACTGAGGCTAGCCAAAAACATTCAGTACTTC
d_call: .
j_call: TRBJ2-4
clone_size: few
v_call: TRBV21-1

cdr3_aa: CASSQRTNEQFF
cdr3_nt: TGTGCCAGCAGCCAGAGAACCAATGAGCAGTTCTTC
d_call: .
j_call: TRBJ2-1
clone_size: .
v_call: TRBV14

cdr3_aa: CASSYGSQLEAFF
cdr3_nt: TGTGCCAGCAGTTATGGGTCACAACTTGAAGCTTTCTTT
d_call: .
j_call: TRBJ1-1
clone_size: .
v_call: TRBV6-2/TRBV6-3

cdr3_aa: CSAKTGEGNTIYF
cdr3_nt: TGCAGTGCTAAAACAGGGGAAGGAAACACCATATATTTT
d_call: TRBD1
j_call: TRBJ1-3
clone_size: few
v_call: TRBV20-1

cdr3_aa: CASSQSTNSGANVLTF
cdr3_nt: TGCGCCAGCAGCCAGAGCACAAACTCTGGGGCCAACGTCCTGACTTTC
d_call: .
j_call: TRBJ2-6
clone_size: many
v_call: TRBV4-1

cdr3_aa: CASSSRTGQNTGELFF
cdr3_nt: TGTGCCAGCAGCTCCCGGACAGGGCAAAACACCGGGGAGCTGTTTTTT
d_call: .
j_call: TRBJ2-2
clone_size: .
v_call: TRBV21-1

cdr3_aa: CSVEEGGQGIGELFF
cdr3_nt: TGCAGCGTTGAAGAGGGGGGACAGGGCATCGGGGAGCTGTTTTTT
d_call: TRBD1
j_call: TRBJ2-2
clone_size: .
v_call: TRBV29-1

cdr3_aa: CASSLNPQGANGELFF
cdr3_nt: TGCGCCAGCAGCTTGAATCCCCAGGGGGCTAACGGGGAGCTGTTTTTT
d_call: TRBD1
j_call: TRBJ2-2
clone_size: few
v_call: TRBV5-1

cdr3_aa: CASSHPGQGNEQFF
cdr3_nt: TGTGCCAGCAGCCATCCGGGACAGGGGAATGAGCAGTTCTTC
d_call: TRBD1
j_call: TRBJ2-1
clone_size: .
v_call: TRBV4-2

cdr3_aa: CATSRDAGAYNEQFF
cdr3_nt: TGTGCCACCAGCAGAGACGCGGGAGCGTACAATGAGCAGTTCTTC
d_call: TRBD2
j_call: TRBJ2-1
clone_size: .
v_call: TRBV15

cdr3_aa: CASSLVGLAGILNEQFF
cdr3_nt: TGCGCCAGCAGCTTGGTAGGACTAGCGGGAATCTTGAATGAGCAGTTCTTC
d_call: TRBD2
j_call: TRBJ2-1
clone_size: few
v_call: TRBV5-1

cdr3_aa: CASSLFRGETQYF
cdr3_nt: TGTGCCAGCAGTTTATTCAGGGGAGAGACCCAGTACTTC
d_call: .
j_call: TRBJ2-5
clone_size: few
v_call: TRBV12-3/TRBV12-4

cdr3_aa: CASSPRGSAYNEQFF
cdr3_nt: TGTGCCAGCAGTCCGAGGGGGAGCGCTTACAATGAGCAGTTCTTC
d_call: .
j_call: TRBJ2-1
clone_size: many
v_call: TRBV27

cdr3_aa: CASSGRTPTNEKLFF
cdr3_nt: TGTGCCAGCAGCGGCCGGACTCCAACTAATGAAAAACTGTTTTTT
d_call: .
j_call: TRBJ1-4
clone_size: few
v_call: TRBV7-9

cdr3_aa: CASSQDSGRHRSTDTQYF
cdr3_nt: TGTGCCAGCAGCCAAGACAGTGGCAGGCATCGAAGCACAGATACGCAGTATTTT
d_call: .
j_call: TRBJ2-3
clone_size: few
v_call: TRBV4-2

cdr3_aa: CASSLDLEETQYF
cdr3_nt: TGTGCCAGCAGCTTGGATTTGGAAGAGACCCAGTACTTC
d_call: .
j_call: TRBJ2-5
clone_size: many
v_call: TRBV5-4

cdr3_aa: CASSSRIAVGQDQGAKNIQYF
cdr3_nt: TGTGCCAGCAGCTCCCGTATCGCGGTAGGACAGGACCAAGGGGCCAAAAACATTCAGTACTTC
d_call: TRBD1
j_call: TRBJ2-4
clone_size: .
v_call: TRBV11-3

cdr3_aa: CASSGEGTPPLHF
cdr3_nt: TGCGCCAGCAGCGGGGAGGGGACGCCACCCCTCCACTTT
d_call: .
j_call: TRBJ1-6
clone_size: .
v_call: TRBV5-1

cdr3_aa: CAWGTDLGNTIYF
cdr3_nt: TGTGCCTGGGGGACAGACCTTGGAAACACCATATATTTT
d_call: TRBD1
j_call: TRBJ1-3
clone_size: .
v_call: TRBV30

cdr3_aa: CATSDGSAPGQGAGNTIYF
cdr3_nt: TGTGCCACCAGTGATGGGTCAGCCCCGGGACAGGGGGCCGGAAACACCATATATTTT
d_call: TRBD1
j_call: TRBJ1-3
clone_size: many
v_call: TRBV24-1

cdr3_aa: CAISADRANGELFF
cdr3_nt: TGTGCCATCAGTGCGGACAGGGCAAACGGGGAGCTGTTTTTT
d_call: TRBD1
j_call: TRBJ2-2
clone_size: .
v_call: TRBV10-3

cdr3_aa: CSARISTRANEQFF
cdr3_nt: TGCAGTGCTAGAATTTCGACGAGGGCCAATGAGCAGTTCTTC
d_call: .
j_call: TRBJ2-1
clone_size: few
v_call: TRBV20-1

cdr3_aa: CASSEGQGARTGELFF
cdr3_nt: TGTGCCAGCAGCGAGGGGCAGGGGGCGAGAACCGGGGAGCTGTTTTTT
d_call: TRBD1
j_call: TRBJ2-2
clone_size: few
v_call: TRBV7-6

cdr3_aa: CASSQEEGRETQYF
cdr3_nt: TGCGCCAGCAGCCAAGAGGAGGGTCGAGAGACCCAGTACTTC
d_call: .
j_call: TRBJ2-5
clone_size: few
v_call: TRBV4-1

cdr3_aa: CASSLSWNQPQHF
cdr3_nt: TGTGCCAGCAGCCTCTCTTGGAATCAGCCCCAGCATTTT
d_call: .
j_call: TRBJ1-5
clone_size: .
v_call: TRBV7-7

cdr3_aa: CASSYIAGGDEQYF
cdr3_nt: TGTGCCAGCAGTTACATAGCAGGGGGCGATGAGCAGTACTTC
d_call: TRBD1
j_call: TRBJ2-7
clone_size: .
v_call: TRBV6-5

cdr3_aa: CASSQELAGWYEQYF
cdr3_nt: TGTGCCAGCAGCCAAGAACTAGCGGGATGGTACGAGCAGTACTTC
d_call: TRBD2
j_call: TRBJ2-7
clone_size: .
v_call: TRBV14

cdr3_aa: CSARDTENYGYTF
cdr3_nt: TGCAGTGCTAGAGATACAGAAAACTATGGCTACACCTTC
d_call: .
j_call: TRBJ1-2
clone_size: .
v_call: TRBV20-1

cdr3_aa: CASSAATGTIHYGYTF
cdr3_nt: TGTGCCAGCAGTGCCGCGACCGGGACAATTCACTATGGCTACACCTTC
d_call: .
j_call: TRBJ1-2
clone_size: few
v_call: TRBV12-3/TRBV12-4

cdr3_aa: CASGASGANVLTF
cdr3_nt: TGTGCCAGCGGGGCCTCTGGGGCCAACGTCCTGACTTTC
d_call: .
j_call: TRBJ2-6
clone_size: .
v_call: TRBV2

cdr3_aa: CASSAYRENTEAFF
cdr3_nt: TGTGCCAGCAGTGCCTACAGGGAGAACACTGAAGCTTTCTTT
d_call: .
j_call: TRBJ1-1
clone_size: many
v_call: TRBV7-9

cdr3_aa: CAWSVAGNYGYTF
cdr3_nt: TGTGCCTGGAGTGTAGCAGGGAACTATGGCTACACCTTC
d_call: .
j_call: TRBJ1-2
clone_size: .
v_call: TRBV30

cdr3_aa: CATTLRVGNTEAFF
cdr3_nt: TGTGCCACCACCCTCAGGGTGGGGAACACTGAAGCTTTCTTT
d_call: .
j_call: TRBJ1-1
clone_size: .
v_call: TRBV15

cdr3_aa: CASILAGPIGDTQYF
cdr3_nt: TGTGCCAGCATCCTAGCGGGGCCAATCGGAGATACGCAGTATTTT
d_call: TRBD2
j_call: TRBJ2-3
clone_size: few
v_call: TRBV12-3/TRBV12-4

cdr3_aa: CASSRGASGGAADTQYF
cdr3_nt: TGTGCCAGCAGCCGCGGGGCTAGCGGGGGGGCCGCAGATACGCAGTATTTT
d_call: TRBD2
j_call: TRBJ2-3
clone_size: .
v_call: TRBV5-6

cdr3_aa: CASSGRTVLNTEAFF
cdr3_nt: TGTGCCAGCAGCGGAAGGACAGTTCTGAACACTGAAGCTTTCTTT
d_call: .
j_call: TRBJ1-1
clone_size: .
v_call: TRBV3-1

cdr3_aa: CASSVGSYTDTQYF
cdr3_nt: TGTGCCAGCAGCGTAGGGTCGTACACAGATACGCAGTATTTT
d_call: .
j_call: TRBJ2-3
clone_size: .
v_call: TRBV9

cdr3_aa: CASSNILTPNTEAFF
cdr3_nt: TGTGCCAGCAGCAACATTCTCACACCGAACACTGAAGCTTTCTTT
d_call: .
j_call: TRBJ1-1
clone_size: .
v_call: TRBV5-4

cdr3_aa: CASSQRPDSSYEQYF
cdr3_nt: TGCGCCAGCAGCCAAAGACCCGACAGCTCCTACGAGCAGTACTTC
d_call: .
j_call: TRBJ2-7
clone_size: many
v_call: TRBV5-1

cdr3_aa: CAWSGENTEAFF
cdr3_nt: TGTGCCTGGAGTGGTGAGAACACTGAAGCTTTCTTT
d_call: .
j_call: TRBJ1-1
clone_size: .
v_call: TRBV30

cdr3_aa: CASSQEDSGGGRNIQYF
cdr3_nt: TGCGCCAGCAGCCAAGAGGATAGCGGGGGGGGGAGGAACATTCAGTACTTC
d_call: TRBD2
j_call: TRBJ2-4
clone_size: .
v_call: TRBV4-3

cdr3_aa: CASSSTGTRWDTQYF
cdr3_nt: TGTGCCAGCAGCTCTACCGGGACTAGGTGGGATACGCAGTATTTT
d_call: TRBD2
j_call: TRBJ2-3
clone_size: few
v_call: TRBV7-3

cdr3_aa: CASSLSSGRETQYF
cdr3_nt: TGTGCCAGCAGTTTGAGTTCAGGCCGAGAGACCCAGTACTTC
d_call: .
j_call: TRBJ2-5
clone_size: many
v_call: TRBV12-3/TRBV12-4

cdr3_aa: CASSSPRQITGELFF
cdr3_nt: TGTGCCAGCAGCTCCCCCCGTCAGATCACCGGGGAGCTGTTTTTT
d_call: .
j_call: TRBJ2-2
clone_size: .
v_call: TRBV7-9

cdr3_aa: CASSLEGSTYSPLHF
cdr3_nt: TGTGCCAGCAGTTTGGAGGGGTCCACGTATTCACCCCTCCACTTT
d_call: .
j_call: TRBJ1-6
clone_size: once
v_call: TRBV27